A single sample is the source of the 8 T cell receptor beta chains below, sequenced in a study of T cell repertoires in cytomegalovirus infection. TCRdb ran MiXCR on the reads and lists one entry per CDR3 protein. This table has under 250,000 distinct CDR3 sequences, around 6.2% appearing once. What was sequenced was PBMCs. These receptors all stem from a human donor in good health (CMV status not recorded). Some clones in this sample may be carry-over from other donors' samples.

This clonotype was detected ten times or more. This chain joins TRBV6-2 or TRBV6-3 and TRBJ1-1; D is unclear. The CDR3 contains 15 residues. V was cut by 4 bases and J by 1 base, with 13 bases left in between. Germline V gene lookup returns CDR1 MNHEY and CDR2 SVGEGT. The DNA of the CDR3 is TGTGCCAGCAGTTCTAGGAGGGCCGGGAACACTGAAGCTTTCTTT. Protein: CASSSRRAGNTEAFF.

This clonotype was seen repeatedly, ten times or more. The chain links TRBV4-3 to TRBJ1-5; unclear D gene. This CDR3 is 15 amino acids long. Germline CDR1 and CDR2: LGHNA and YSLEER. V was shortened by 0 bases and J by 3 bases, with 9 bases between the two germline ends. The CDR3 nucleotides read TGCGCCAGCAGCCAAGACGGCCGGCCCAATCAGCCCCAGCATTTT. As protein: CASSQDGRPNQPQHF.

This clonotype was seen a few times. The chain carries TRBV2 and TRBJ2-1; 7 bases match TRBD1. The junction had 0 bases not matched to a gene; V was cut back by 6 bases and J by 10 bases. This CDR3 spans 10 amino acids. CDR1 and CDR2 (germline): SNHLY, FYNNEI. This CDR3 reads CASRGQEQFF. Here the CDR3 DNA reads TGTGCCAGCAGGGGACAGGAGCAGTTCTTC.

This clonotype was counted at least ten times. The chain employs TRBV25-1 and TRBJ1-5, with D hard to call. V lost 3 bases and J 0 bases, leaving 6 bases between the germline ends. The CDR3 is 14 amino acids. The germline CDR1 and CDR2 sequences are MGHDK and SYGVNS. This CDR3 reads CASSDGRSNQPQHF. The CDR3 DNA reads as TGTGCCAGCAGTGATGGACGTAGCAATCAGCCCCAGCATTTT.

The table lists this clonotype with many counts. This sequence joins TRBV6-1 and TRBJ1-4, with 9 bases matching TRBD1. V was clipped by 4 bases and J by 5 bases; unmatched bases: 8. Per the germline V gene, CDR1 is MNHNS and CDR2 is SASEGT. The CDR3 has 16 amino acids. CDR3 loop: CASSGGPGTGNEKLFF. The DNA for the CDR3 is TGTGCCAGCAGTGGGGGCCCCGGGACAGGGAATGAAAAACTGTTTTTT.

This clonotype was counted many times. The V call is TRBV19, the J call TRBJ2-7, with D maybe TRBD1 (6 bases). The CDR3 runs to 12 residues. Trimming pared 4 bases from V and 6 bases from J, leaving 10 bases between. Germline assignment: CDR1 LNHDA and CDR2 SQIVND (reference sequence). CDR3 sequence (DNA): TGTGCCAGTAGTACCAGGGGTACCGAGCAGTACTTC. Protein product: CASSTRGTEQYF. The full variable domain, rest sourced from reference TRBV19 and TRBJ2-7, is DGGITQSPKYLFRKEGQNVTLSCEQNLNHDAMYWYRQDPGQGLRLIYYSQIVNDFQKGDIAEGYSVSREKKESFPLTVTSAQKNPTAFYLCASSTRGTEQYFGPGTRLTVT.

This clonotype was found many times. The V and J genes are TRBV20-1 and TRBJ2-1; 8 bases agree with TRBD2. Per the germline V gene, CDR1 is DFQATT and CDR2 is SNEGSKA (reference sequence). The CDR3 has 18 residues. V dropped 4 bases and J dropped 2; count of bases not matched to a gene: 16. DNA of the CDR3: TGCAGTGCTACGTTCCCGGACGTGGAGCGGGGGACCTACAATGAGCAGTTCTTC. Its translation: CSATFPDVERGTYNEQFF.

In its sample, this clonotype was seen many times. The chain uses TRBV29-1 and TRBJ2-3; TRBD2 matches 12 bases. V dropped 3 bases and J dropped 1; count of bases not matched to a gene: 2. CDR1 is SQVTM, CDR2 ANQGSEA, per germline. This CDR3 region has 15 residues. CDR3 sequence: CSVDRTSGGTDTQYF. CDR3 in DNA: TGCAGCGTTGATAGGACTAGCGGGGGCACAGATACGCAGTATTTT.